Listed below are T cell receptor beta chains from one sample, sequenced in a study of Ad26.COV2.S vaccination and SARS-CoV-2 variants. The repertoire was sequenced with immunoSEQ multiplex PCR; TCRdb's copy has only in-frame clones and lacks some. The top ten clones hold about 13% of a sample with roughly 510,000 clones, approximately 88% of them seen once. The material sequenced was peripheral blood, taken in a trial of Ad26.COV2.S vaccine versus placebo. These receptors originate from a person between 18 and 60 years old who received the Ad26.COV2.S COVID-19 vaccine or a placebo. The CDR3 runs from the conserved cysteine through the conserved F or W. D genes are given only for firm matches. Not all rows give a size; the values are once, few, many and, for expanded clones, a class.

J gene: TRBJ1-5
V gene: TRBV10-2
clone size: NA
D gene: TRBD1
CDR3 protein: CASRGTGHQPQHF

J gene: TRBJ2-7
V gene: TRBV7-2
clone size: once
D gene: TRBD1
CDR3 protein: CASSLDRAYEQYF

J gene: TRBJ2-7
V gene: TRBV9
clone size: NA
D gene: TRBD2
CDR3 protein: CASSVDLAGGLYEQYF

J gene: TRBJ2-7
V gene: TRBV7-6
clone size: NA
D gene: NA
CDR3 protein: CASSSDAPEQYF

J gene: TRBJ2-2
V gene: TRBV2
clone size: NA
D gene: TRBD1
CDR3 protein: CAGGTGRGELFF

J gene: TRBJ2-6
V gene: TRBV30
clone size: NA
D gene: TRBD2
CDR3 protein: CAWPGLAGGSGANVLTF

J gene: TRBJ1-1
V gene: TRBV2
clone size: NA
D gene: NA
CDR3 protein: CASNPGFNTEAFF

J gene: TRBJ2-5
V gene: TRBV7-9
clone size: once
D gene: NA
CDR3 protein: CASSLPLGETQYF

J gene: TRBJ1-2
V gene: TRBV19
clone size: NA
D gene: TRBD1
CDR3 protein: CASSAGTGGWYGYTF

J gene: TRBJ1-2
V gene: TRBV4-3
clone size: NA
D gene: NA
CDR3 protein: CASSQDTGLVSTGYTF

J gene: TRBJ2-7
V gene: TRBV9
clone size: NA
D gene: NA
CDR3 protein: CASSPGLPYEQYF

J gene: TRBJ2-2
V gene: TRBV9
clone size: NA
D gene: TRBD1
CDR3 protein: CASSPRTGWGELFF

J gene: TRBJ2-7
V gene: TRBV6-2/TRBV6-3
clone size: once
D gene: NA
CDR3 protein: CASSYMGYEQYF

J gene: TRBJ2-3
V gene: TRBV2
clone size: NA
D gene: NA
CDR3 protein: CASIGPGTPHTDTQYF

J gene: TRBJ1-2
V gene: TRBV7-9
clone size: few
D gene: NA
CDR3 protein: CASLRMGAPAF

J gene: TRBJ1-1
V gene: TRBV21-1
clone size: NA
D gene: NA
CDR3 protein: CASSEKKTGGCTEAFF

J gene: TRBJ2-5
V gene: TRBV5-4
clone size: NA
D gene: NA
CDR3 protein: CASSLTARGLETQYF

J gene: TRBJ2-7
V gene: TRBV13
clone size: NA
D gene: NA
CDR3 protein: CASSLTTEREQYF

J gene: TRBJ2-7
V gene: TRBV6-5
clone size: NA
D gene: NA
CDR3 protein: CATEKGFAADEQYF

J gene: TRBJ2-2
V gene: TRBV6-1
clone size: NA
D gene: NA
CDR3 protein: CASSERGSVGELFF

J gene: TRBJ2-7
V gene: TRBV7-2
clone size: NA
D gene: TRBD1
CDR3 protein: CASSTRQGGYEQYF